What follows are 21 T cell receptor beta chains derived from one specimen sequenced in a study of blood T cell repertoires in COVID-19 (dated by TCRdb to the early 2020s). Library preparation was by the immunoSEQ multiplex PCR assay. This is the immuneACCESS table as TCRdb keeps it, with only in-frame sequences that have V and J called. A part of the clones is gone; compared with another copy, unresolved V genes explain less than half, and the rest is unexplained. The sample profile shows 300,000 to 400,000 clones; about 92% of them were found once. Around 2.7% of the sample comes from the top ten. Sequences were obtained from PBMCs or T cells enriched from blood (not recorded which). Every receptor here comes from a man aged 55 to 70 who had recovered from COVID-19.

For the CDR3, the DNA is TGTGCCAGCAGCTTAGGGGACAGGGGGGACTATGGCTACACCTTC. Protein sequence: CASSLGDRGDYGYTF. The gene calls are TRBV7-2 and TRBJ1-2; the match to TRBD1 covers 11 bases. With 1 base clipped from V and 3 bases from J, the junction kept 1 base outside the gene matches. Germline CDR1 SGHTA, CDR2 FQGNSA. The CDR3 contains 15 residues.

The chain links TRBV10-1 to TRBJ2-7; possible D gene TRBD1, 5 bases. CDR1 is WNHNN, CDR2 SYGVQD, per germline (reference sequence). The CDR3 length is 13 residues. V gave up 3 bases and J gave up 4 bases, with 10 bases separating them. This CDR3 is CASSEIPGYEQYF. CDR3 in DNA: TGCGCCAGCAGTGAAATCCCAGGGTACGAGCAGTACTTC.

The count of this clone is one. In nucleotides, the CDR3 is TGTGCCAGCAGTTTGTCGGAGGGGAGCTCCTACGAGCAGTACTTC. It is translated as CASSLSEGSSYEQYF. The chain has TRBV27 and TRBJ2-7, with D maybe TRBD2 (6 bases). The CDR3 loop spans 15 amino acids. Trimming shortened V by 3 bases and J by 0 bases, and 12 bases separated the two germline ends. The V gene's germline CDR1 is MNHEY and CDR2 SMNVEV (reference sequence).

This chain uses TRBV18 with TRBJ2-7; tentative D call: TRBD1 (6 bases). Germline assignment: CDR1 KGHSH and CDR2 LQKENI. The CDR3 totals 14 residues. Trimming took 4 bases from V and 3 from J, leaving 13 bases between them. The CDR3, as DNA: TGTGCCAGCTCACTAACGGGACAAGGCTACGAGCAGTACTTC. Residues: CASSLTGQGYEQYF.

The gene calls are TRBV3-1 (or the pseudogene TRBV3-2) and TRBJ2-2, with D unresolved. The V gene lost 3 bases and the J gene lost 1 base, with 6 bases spanning the gap. The CDR3 sequence is 14 residues long. In germline, CDR1 is LGHDT, CDR2 YNNKEL (reference sequence). In DNA, the CDR3 is TGTGCCAGCAGCCATCGACAGAACACCGGGGAGCTGTTTTTT. Its protein is CASSHRQNTGELFF.

The rearrangement uses TRBV11-3 and TRBJ1-1; D perhaps matches TRBD1 (6 bases). This CDR3 has 14 amino acids. Germline loops: CDR1 SGHNT, CDR2 YENEEA. Trimming removed 5 bases from V and 6 bases from J, with 16 bases in between. The CDR3 is CASSPGGRASEAFF. CDR3 bases: TGTGCCAGCAGCCCGGGGGGCAGGGCCTCTGAAGCTTTCTTT. Together with reference TRBV11-3 and TRBJ1-1, the CDR3 gives the full variable domain: EAGVVQSPRYKIIEKKQPVAFWCNPISGHNTLYWYLQNLGQGPELLIRYENEEAVDDSQLPKDRFSAERLKGVDSTLKIQPAELGDSAVYLCASSPGGRASEAFFGQGTRLTVV.

The chain links TRBV7-6 to TRBJ1-1, with unresolved D. CDR1 SGHVS and CDR2 FNYEAQ come from the germline V gene. There are 11 residues in the CDR3. V lost 6 bases and J 3 bases, leaving 5 bases between the germline ends. CDR3 in amino acids: CASSSYTEAFF. CDR3 in DNA: TGTGCCAGCAGTTCCTACACTGAAGCTTTCTTT.

The chain links TRBV11-2 to TRBJ2-1; 10 positions agree with TRBD2. The germline V gene has CDR1 SGHAT and CDR2 FQNNGV. This CDR3 is 17 amino acids long. J gave up 9 bases and V 2 bases, and 13 bases lay outside the gene matches. The CDR3 coding sequence is TGTGCCAGCAGCTTATGGGCTAGCGGGAGTACTCTGGGTGAGCAGTTCTTC. Its translation is CASSLWASGSTLGEQFF.

The chain employs TRBV6-5 and TRBJ2-3; tentative D call: TRBD1 (6 bases). Trimming removed 7 bases at V and 4 bases at J, with 15 bases between. Germline V gives CDR1 MNHEY, CDR2 SVGAGI. The CDR3 is 14 amino acids. The CDR3 region has the DNA TGTGCCAGCAACCGTCCAGGGGCACCAGATACGCAGTATTTT. It yields the protein CASNRPGAPDTQYF.

CDR3 loop: CASSPGQTMNTEAFF. The CDR3 region has the DNA TGTGCCAGCAGCCCTGGACAGACTATGAACACTGAAGCTTTCTTT. The chain couples TRBV11-3 to TRBJ1-1; TRBD1 is a possible D gene (6 bases). The CDR3 runs 15 residues. V lost 5 bases to trimming and J lost 0 bases, with 13 bases between them. Per the germline V gene, CDR1 is SGHNT and CDR2 is YENEEA.

The chain employs TRBV4-1 and TRBJ2-5; D remains unclear. Per the germline V gene, CDR1 is MGHRA and CDR2 is YSYEKL. V shed 4 bases and J shed 3 bases, with 12 bases lying between them. The CDR3 spans 14 residues. The CDR3 loop reads CASSLKHGEETQYF. The CDR3 nucleotides read TGCGCCAGCAGCCTCAAGCACGGAGAAGAGACCCAGTACTTC.

J is TRBJ1-6 and V is TRBV14; D remains ambiguous. The CDR3 has 19 residues. Deletions cut 2 bases from V and 10 bases from J, with 27 bases between. The germline CDR1 and CDR2 sequences are SGHDN and FVKESK. Written as DNA, the CDR3 is TGTGCCAGCAGCCAATGGACTTCTTTGAACGGGGTTTTTGGATCACCCCTCCACTTT. It translates to CASSQWTSLNGVFGSPLHF.

V and J are TRBV9 and TRBJ2-5; 7 bases agree with TRBD2. The junction had 7 bases not matched to a gene; V was cut back by 1 base and J by 4 bases. CDR3 length: 15 amino acids. In germline, CDR1 is SGDLS, CDR2 YYNGEE. CDR3 sequence (DNA): TGTGCCAGCAGCGTACGGACGGGGGAGGGAGAGACCCAGTACTTC. Translated, it gives CASSVRTGEGETQYF.

The chain combines TRBV13 with TRBJ1-4; D may be TRBD1 (5 bases). The CDR3 consists of 16 residues. V gave up 5 bases and J gave up 8 bases, with 21 bases separating them. From germline, CDR1 is PRHDT and CDR2 FYEKMQ (reference sequence). CDR3: CASSTVRQRPREKLFF. The CDR3 region has the DNA TGTGCCAGCAGCACAGTACGACAGCGACCCAGAGAAAAACTGTTTTTT.

Note on this clone: Other DNA sequences within the sample encode an identical CDR3. The rearrangement uses TRBV3-1 (or the pseudogene TRBV3-2) and TRBJ2-7, with TRBD1 matching 9 bases. The junction had 2 bases not matched to a gene; V was cut back by 6 bases and J by 2 bases. Germline V CDR1 and CDR2: LGHDT, YNNKEL (reference sequence). This CDR3 has 13 residues. CDR3 amino acids: CASSRQGAYEQYF. The CDR3, as DNA: TGTGCCAGCAGTCGACAGGGGGCCTACGAGCAGTACTTC.

This chain joins TRBV10-3 and TRBJ2-2; D may be TRBD1 (6 bases). Trimming stripped 4 bases from V and 0 bases from J, with 12 bases between. Per the germline V gene, CDR1 is ENHRY and CDR2 is SYGVKD. The CDR3 is 16 amino acids. The CDR3 DNA follows: TGTGCCATCAGTGGGGCCGGGACATCGAACACCGGGGAGCTGTTTTTT. This gives the protein CAISGAGTSNTGELFF.

This clone was seen a single time. CDR3 sequence (DNA): TGTGCCAGCAGCTTGGGTGGGAGCGTGACCTACAATGAGCAGTTCTTC. Protein product: CASSLGGSVTYNEQFF. The rearrangement links TRBV5-4 to TRBJ2-1; TRBD2 is a possible D gene (5 bases). With 0 bases removed from V and 2 bases from J, the gap between germline ends came to 12 bases. Germline values: CDR1 SGHNT, CDR2 YYREEE (reference sequence). The CDR3 is 16 amino acids. Complete variable domain (other parts from reference TRBV5-4 and TRBJ2-1): ETGVTQSPTHLIKTRGQQVTLRCSSQSGHNTVSWYQQALGQGPQFIFQYYREEENGRGNFPPRFSGLQFPNYSSELNVNALELDDSALYLCASSLGGSVTYNEQFFGPGTRLTVL.

The rearrangement uses TRBV24-1 and TRBJ2-1; 7 bases fit TRBD2. The V segment lost 4 bases and the J segment 5 bases; nucleotides outside the gene matches: 10. The CDR3 has 16 residues. Germline loops: CDR1 KGHDR, CDR2 SFDVKD. The CDR3 protein is CATSDTGAGVNNEQFF. Here the CDR3 DNA reads TGTGCCACCAGTGACACTGGGGCGGGAGTTAACAATGAGCAGTTCTTC.

The rearrangement links TRBV5-4 to TRBJ1-1; no clear D gene. The CDR3 is 15 amino acids. Germline lookup yields CDR1 SGHNT and CDR2 YYREEE (reference sequence). V lost 1 base and J 0 bases, leaving 10 bases between the germline ends. In nucleotides, the CDR3 is TGTGCCAGCAGCTTGCACCCAGATATGAACACTGAAGCTTTCTTT. Translating it yields CASSLHPDMNTEAFF.

V usage is TRBV7-2 and J usage is TRBJ2-2; a weak D match, TRBD1 (7 bases). Germline V gene data show CDR1 as SGHTA and CDR2 as FQGNSA. V lost 2 bases and J lost 6, with 16 bases in between. The CDR3 has 16 residues. The CDR3: CASSLFPGGRSGELFF. The CDR3 DNA follows: TGTGCCAGCAGCTTATTCCCAGGGGGGAGGTCCGGGGAGCTGTTTTTT.

The rearrangement joins TRBV5-1 to TRBJ2-2; 10 nucleotides agree with TRBD1. In germline, CDR1 is SGHRS, CDR2 YFSETQ. There are 15 residues in the CDR3. J was trimmed by 7 bases and V by 0 bases; bases with no gene match: 3. The CDR3, as DNA: TGCGCCAGCAGCTTGGGACAGGGGGCCGTCGGGGAGCTGTTTTTT. Amino acid sequence: CASSLGQGAVGELFF. The whole variable domain, filled in from reference TRBV5-1 and TRBJ2-2, reads KAGVTQTPRYLIKTRGQQVTLSCSPISGHRSVSWYQQTPGQGLQFLFEYFSETQRNKGNFPGRFSGRQFSNSRSEMNVSTLELGDSALYLCASSLGQGAVGELFFGEGSRLTVL.